These 20 T cell receptor beta chains were all obtained from the same sample, sequenced in a study of blood T cell repertoires in COVID-19. Libraries were prepared by immunoSEQ multiplex PCR; TCRdb keeps only in-frame clonotypes and omits some of them. The sample consists of roughly 160,000 clones, 85% to 90% of them appearing once. Sequences were obtained from peripheral blood. These receptors originate from a man aged 45 to 65 with active or convalescent COVID-19.

The chain is built from TRBV19 and TRBJ2-1; the match to TRBD2 covers 10 bases. CDR1 is LNHDA and CDR2 is SQIVND in the germline V gene (reference sequence). The J segment lost 7 bases and the V segment lost 8 bases, leaving 8 bases of the junction unmatched. The CDR3 spans 14 residues. The CDR3 loop reads CASSLTSGPNEQFF. CDR3 nucleotide sequence: TGTGCCAGTTCATTGACTAGCGGGCCAAATGAGCAGTTCTTC.

The V and J genes are TRBV6-6 and TRBJ1-2; tentative D call: TRBD1 (6 bases). The CDR3 has 11 amino acids. Between the trimmed V and J ends, which lost 4 bases and 13 bases, there was a span of 13 bases. The germline gives CDR1 MNHNY, CDR2 SVGAGI (reference sequence). The CDR3 DNA follows: TGTGCCAGCAGTTCGACAGGAGCTGGCACCTTC. Translating it yields CASSSTGAGTF.

The gene calls are TRBV19 and TRBJ1-3, with D possibly TRBD1 on 6 matching bases. CDR3 size: 18 residues. CDR1 and CDR2 from the germline V gene are LNHDA and SQIVND (reference sequence). V lost 3 bases and J lost 1, with 19 bases in between. CDR3 bases: TGTGCCAGTAGTATTGGTTTGGGACAACGGTTGTCTGGAAACACCATATATTTT. This codes for CASSIGLGQRLSGNTIYF.

The chain couples TRBV6-4 to TRBJ2-6, with TRBD2 matching over 8 bases. CDR3 length: 20 residues. Germline V CDR1 and CDR2: MRHNA, SNTAGT. Losses at the gene ends were 3 bases for V and 1 base for J; bases not matched to a gene: 14. This chain's CDR3 is CASSEGLSGGPRSGANVLTF. CDR3 coding DNA: TGTGCCAGCAGTGAGGGGTTATCGGGAGGGCCTCGGTCTGGGGCCAACGTCCTGACTTTC.

This clone was detected only a few times. This chain joins TRBV28 and TRBJ1-2; a weak D match, TRBD1 (5 bases). Germline CDR1 is MDHEN and CDR2 is SYDVKM. This CDR3 region has 12 residues. The V gene lost 3 bases and the J gene lost 7 bases, with 9 bases spanning the gap. CDR3 loop: CASSFQGRGYTF. As DNA, the CDR3 is TGTGCCAGCAGTTTCCAGGGTCGTGGCTACACCTTC.

The chain uses TRBV7-9 and TRBJ2-1, with D possibly TRBD1 on 6 matching bases. CDR3 size: 15 residues. The V gene's germline CDR1 is SEHNR and CDR2 FQNEAQ (reference sequence). Trimming took 1 base from V and 9 from J, leaving 16 bases between them. The CDR3 here is CASSLVAQGSGEQFF. CDR3 DNA sequence: TGTGCCAGCAGCTTAGTAGCGCAGGGGTCGGGTGAGCAGTTCTTC. The full variable domain, completed using reference TRBV7-9 and TRBJ2-1, is DTGVSQNPRHKITKRGQNVTFRCDPISEHNRLYWYRQTLGQGPEFLTYFQNEAQLEKSRLLSDRFSAERPKGSFSTLEIQRTEQGDSAMYLCASSLVAQGSGEQFFGPGTRLTVL.

The rearrangement uses TRBV29-1 and TRBJ1-1; 7 bases map to TRBD1. From germline, CDR1 is SQVTM and CDR2 ANQGSEA. With 5 bases clipped from V and 4 bases from J, the junction kept 4 bases outside the gene matches. This CDR3 comprises 12 residues. CDR3 DNA sequence: TGCAGCGTTCGACAGGGCTTCACTGAAGCTTTCTTT. Amino acids: CSVRQGFTEAFF. The full variable domain, rest sourced from reference TRBV29-1 and TRBJ1-1, is SAVISQKPSRDICQRGTSLTIQCQVDSQVTMMFWYRQQPGQSLTLIATANQGSEATYESGFVIDKFPISRPNLTFSTLTVSNMSPEDSSIYLCSVRQGFTEAFFGQGTRLTVV.

V is TRBV4-3 and J is TRBJ2-7; TRBD1 aligns across 8 bases. The CDR3 runs 13 residues. Germline loops: CDR1 LGHNA, CDR2 YSLEER. After removal of 4 bases from V and 6 bases from J, the junction contained 5 bases not matched to a gene. The chain's CDR3 is CASSLNRGTEQYF. In DNA form, the CDR3 reads TGCGCCAGCAGCCTTAACAGGGGGACCGAGCAGTACTTC.

V usage is TRBV2 and J usage is TRBJ1-2; D gene ambiguous. V shed 4 bases and J shed 5 bases, with 11 bases lying between them. Germline V CDR1 and CDR2: SNHLY, FYNNEI. The CDR3 extends over 13 amino acids. Written as DNA, the CDR3 is TGTGCCAGCAGTGGTCTTAGCGAGTATGGCTACACCTTC. This translates into CASSGLSEYGYTF.

The rearrangement joins TRBV6-5 to TRBJ2-7, with 7 nucleotides matching TRBD2. After removal of 0 bases from V and 7 bases from J, the junction contained 12 bases not matched to a gene. CDR3 size: 16 residues. CDR1 and CDR2 from the germline V gene are MNHEY and SVGAGI. CDR3 residues: CASSYSRAGPTGEQYF. CDR3 coding DNA: TGTGCCAGCAGTTACTCCAGAGCGGGGCCCACGGGGGAGCAGTACTTC.

This chain uses TRBV3-1 (or the pseudogene TRBV3-2) with TRBJ1-1; D is uncertain. The ends were cut back, 5 bases at V and 1 base at J, with 11 bases in the middle. This CDR3 region has 14 residues. CDR1 is LGHDT and CDR2 is YNNKEL in the germline V gene (reference sequence). CDR3 in DNA: TGTGCCAGCAGCTTTCTGACGGGGAACACTGAAGCTTTCTTT. Residues: CASSFLTGNTEAFF.

The CDR3 region is CASSPMETSGGIETQYF. CDR3 in DNA: TGTGCCAGCAGCCCGATGGAGACTAGCGGGGGGATAGAGACCCAGTACTTC. J is TRBJ2-5 and V is TRBV27; 13 nucleotides agree with TRBD2. The CDR3 contains 17 residues. The germline V gene encodes CDR1 MNHEY and CDR2 SMNVEV (reference sequence). With 6 bases clipped from V and 4 bases from J, the junction kept 11 bases outside the gene matches.

The rearrangement links TRBV7-9 to TRBJ1-2; TRBD1 matches 8 bases. V shed 10 bases, J shed 5 bases, and the junction held 18 bases outside the gene matches. There are 16 residues in the CDR3. Per germline, CDR1 SEHNR and CDR2 FQNEAQ (reference sequence). The CDR3 region is CATLGQGDLKTYGYTF. The CDR3 DNA reads as TGTGCCACTTTAGGACAGGGCGACCTAAAAACTTATGGCTACACCTTC.

The genes are TRBV15 and TRBJ1-4, with a weak D call TRBD1 (5 bases). This CDR3 has 15 amino acids. CDR1 LNHNV and CDR2 YYDKDF come from the germline V gene (reference sequence). The ends were cut back, 6 bases at V and 4 bases at J, with 15 bases in the middle. CDR3 in DNA: TGTGCCACCAGTCCAGGGCGCTTAAATAATGAAAAACTGTTTTTT. Translated: CATSPGRLNNEKLFF.

This clone was counted between two and nine times. This chain links TRBV4-3 with TRBJ1-4, with D maybe TRBD1 (5 bases). V lost 1 base to trimming and J lost 4 bases, with 7 bases between them. Looked up from germline, CDR1 is LGHNA and CDR2 is YSLEER. This CDR3 is built from 14 residues. The CDR3 here is CASSQVGVNEKLFF. The CDR3 DNA reads TGCGCCAGCAGCCAAGTAGGGGTTAATGAAAAACTGTTTTTT.

The J gene is TRBJ1-6, the V gene TRBV27, with D unclear. Trimming stripped 3 bases from V and 0 bases from J, with 6 bases between. The CDR3 sequence is 15 residues long. Germline CDR1 is MNHEY and CDR2 is SMNVEV (reference sequence). Here the CDR3 DNA reads TGTGCCAGCAGTTTTCGGAGCTCCTATAATTCACCCCTCCACTTT. It codes for CASSFRSSYNSPLHF.

The genes are TRBV11-3 and TRBJ2-1; weak D call: TRBD2 (6 bases). The length of the CDR3 is 14 residues. Germline CDR1 and CDR2: SGHNT and YENEEA. The ends were cut back, 7 bases at V and 0 bases at J, with 10 bases in the middle. CDR3 protein: CASTSVSSYNEQFF. In DNA, the CDR3 is TGTGCCAGCACTAGCGTCAGCTCCTACAATGAGCAGTTCTTC. The full variable domain, its missing parts supplied by reference TRBV11-3 and TRBJ2-1, is EAGVVQSPRYKIIEKKQPVAFWCNPISGHNTLYWYLQNLGQGPELLIRYENEEAVDDSQLPKDRFSAERLKGVDSTLKIQPAELGDSAVYLCASTSVSSYNEQFFGPGTRLTVL.

J is TRBJ2-1 and V is TRBV19; TRBD2 aligns across 11 bases. Losses at the gene ends were 4 bases for V and 6 bases for J; bases not matched to a gene: 11. This CDR3 is built from 17 residues. CDR1 LNHDA and CDR2 SQIVND come from the germline V gene (reference sequence). The chain's CDR3 is CASSRTAGLAASNEQFF. The DNA of the CDR3 is TGTGCCAGTAGTAGAACAGCGGGACTAGCGGCCTCCAATGAGCAGTTCTTC.

The J gene is TRBJ1-2, the V gene TRBV7-9; no clear D gene. Germline CDR1 SEHNR, CDR2 FQNEAQ (reference sequence). The CDR3 runs 13 residues. Trimming took 2 bases from V and 0 from J, leaving 4 bases between them. CDR3 residues: CASSLTSNYGYTF. The CDR3 DNA is TGTGCCAGCAGCTTAACTTCTAACTATGGCTACACCTTC.

The chain links TRBV12-5 to TRBJ2-2, with 12 bases fitting TRBD1. V lost 1 base, J lost 2 bases, and 5 bases stayed unmatched. The germline V gene has CDR1 LGHNT and CDR2 FRNRAP. This CDR3 has 18 residues. The CDR3 DNA follows: TGTGCTAGTGGTTTGGCAGGGACAGGGGGCGATAACACCGGGGAGCTGTTTTTT. Translation: CASGLAGTGGDNTGELFF.